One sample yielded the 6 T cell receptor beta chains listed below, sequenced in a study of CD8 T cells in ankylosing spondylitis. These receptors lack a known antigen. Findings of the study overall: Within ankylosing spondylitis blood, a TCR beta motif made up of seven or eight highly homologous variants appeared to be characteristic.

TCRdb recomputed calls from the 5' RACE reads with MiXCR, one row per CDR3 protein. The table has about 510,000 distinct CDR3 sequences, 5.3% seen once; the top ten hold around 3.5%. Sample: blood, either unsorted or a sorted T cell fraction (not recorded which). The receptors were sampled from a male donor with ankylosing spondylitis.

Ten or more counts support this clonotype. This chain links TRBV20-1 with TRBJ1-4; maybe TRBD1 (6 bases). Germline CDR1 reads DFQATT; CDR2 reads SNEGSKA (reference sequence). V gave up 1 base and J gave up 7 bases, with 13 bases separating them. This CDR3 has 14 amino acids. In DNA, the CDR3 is TGCAGTGCTAGAGTTAGGACAGTGAGTGAAAAACTGTTTTTT. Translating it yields CSARVRTVSEKLFF.

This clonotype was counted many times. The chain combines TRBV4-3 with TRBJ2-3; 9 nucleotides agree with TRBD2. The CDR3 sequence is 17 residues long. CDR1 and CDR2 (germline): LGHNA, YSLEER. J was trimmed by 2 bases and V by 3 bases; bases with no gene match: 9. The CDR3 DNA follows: TGCGCCAGCAGCCAGTACCCGGGCGGGGGGGACACAGATACGCAGTATTTT. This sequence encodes CASSQYPGGGDTDTQYF.

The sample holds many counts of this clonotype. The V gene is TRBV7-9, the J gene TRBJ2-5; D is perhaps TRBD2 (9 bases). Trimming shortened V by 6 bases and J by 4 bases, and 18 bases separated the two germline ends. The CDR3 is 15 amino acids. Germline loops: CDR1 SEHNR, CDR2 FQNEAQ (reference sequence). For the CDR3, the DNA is TGTGCCAGCAGTCAGGGGGCTAGCGGGACAGAGACCCAGTACTTC. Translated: CASSQGASGTETQYF. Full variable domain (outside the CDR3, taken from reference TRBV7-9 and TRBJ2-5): DTGVSQNPRHKITKRGQNVTFRCDPISEHNRLYWYRQTLGQGPEFLTYFQNEAQLEKSRLLSDRFSAERPKGSFSTLEIQRTEQGDSAMYLCASSQGASGTETQYFGPGTRLLVL.

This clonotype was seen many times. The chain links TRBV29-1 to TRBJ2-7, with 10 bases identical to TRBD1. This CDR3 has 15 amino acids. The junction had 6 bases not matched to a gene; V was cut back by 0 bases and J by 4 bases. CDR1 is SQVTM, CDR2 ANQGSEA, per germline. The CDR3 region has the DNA TGCAGCGTTGAAGAAGGGACAGGGGCTGGGTACGAGCAGTACTTC. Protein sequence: CSVEEGTGAGYEQYF.

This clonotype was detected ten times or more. The CDR3 coding sequence is TGTGCCAGCAGGGACCCACGAACAGGGGATAGATGGGTGGATACGCAGTATTTT. Protein sequence: CASRDPRTGDRWVDTQYF. V and J are TRBV7-6 and TRBJ2-3; TRBD1 matches at 7 bases. V lost 6 bases, J lost 6 bases, and 21 bases stayed unmatched. The germline CDR1 and CDR2 sequences are SGHVS and FNYEAQ. The CDR3 totals 18 residues.

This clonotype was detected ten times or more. The CDR3 is CASSLREGTEAFF. CDR3 nucleotide sequence: TGTGCCAGCAGTTTAAGGGAGGGCACTGAAGCTTTCTTT. The V and J genes are TRBV12-3 or TRBV12-4 and TRBJ1-1, with no clear D. There are 13 residues in the CDR3. The V and J ends lost 2 bases and 4 bases respectively, with 8 bases between them.